This is a list of T cell receptor beta chains from one sample in a study of blood T cell repertoires in COVID-19. Profiling relied on immunoSEQ multiplex PCR, and the TCRdb table lists in-frame clones only, not all of them. The sample consists of 310,000 or so clones, 85% to 90% of them appearing once. Source material: PBMCs or T cells enriched from blood (not recorded which). These receptor sequences come from a young woman with acute COVID-19. Each CDR3 is given with its conserved first and last residue. Each record gives: J gene, clone size, D gene, V gene, CDR3 length, CDR3 protein, CDR3 DNA. A D gene is named only where the DNA matches it firmly. A clone size is listed for some rows: how often the clone was seen (once, few, many), or a class if it is expanded.

j_call: TRBJ1-1
clone_size: NA
d_call: TRBD1
v_call: TRBV11-2
cdr3_length: 15
cdr3_aa: CASSAREGAFSEAFF
cdr3_nt: TGTGCCAGCAGCGCCCGGGAGGGGGCGTTTTCTGAAGCTTTCTTT

j_call: TRBJ1-3
clone_size: NA
d_call: TRBD1
v_call: TRBV7-9
cdr3_length: 16
cdr3_aa: CASSRIGQGPGNTIYF
cdr3_nt: TGTGCCAGCAGCCGAATTGGACAGGGACCGGGAAACACCATATATTTT

j_call: TRBJ2-7
clone_size: NA
d_call: NA
v_call: TRBV7-8
cdr3_length: 13
cdr3_aa: CASSSGETYEQYF
cdr3_nt: TGTGCCAGCAGCTCCGGGGAGACCTACGAGCAGTACTTC

j_call: TRBJ2-3
clone_size: NA
d_call: NA
v_call: TRBV21-1
cdr3_length: 18
cdr3_aa: CASSPPGRTGVDGNTQYF
cdr3_nt: TGTGCCAGCAGCCCCCCGGGCAGGACAGGGGTGGATGGGAATACGCAGTATTTT

j_call: TRBJ2-3
clone_size: NA
d_call: NA
v_call: TRBV5-4
cdr3_length: 15
cdr3_aa: CASSPATAGTDTQYF
cdr3_nt: TGTGCCAGCAGCCCCGCGACGGCGGGCACAGATACGCAGTATTTT

j_call: TRBJ1-2
clone_size: NA
d_call: TRBD1
v_call: TRBV7-6
cdr3_length: 15
cdr3_aa: CASSYGQGVDYGYTF
cdr3_nt: TGTGCCAGCAGTTACGGGCAGGGGGTGGACTATGGCTACACCTTC

j_call: TRBJ2-5
clone_size: NA
d_call: TRBD2
v_call: TRBV11-2
cdr3_length: 16
cdr3_aa: CASSLEPGRLRETQYF
cdr3_nt: TGTGCCAGCAGCTTAGAGCCCGGGAGGTTGCGAGAGACCCAGTACTTC

j_call: TRBJ2-1
clone_size: few
d_call: NA
v_call: TRBV19
cdr3_length: 15
cdr3_aa: CASSDQRASYNEQFF
cdr3_nt: TGTGCCAGTAGTGACCAGCGGGCATCCTACAATGAGCAGTTCTTC

j_call: TRBJ1-6
clone_size: NA
d_call: TRBD1
v_call: TRBV7-9
cdr3_length: 17
cdr3_aa: CASSFRPGQGAKSPLHF
cdr3_nt: TGTGCCAGCAGCTTTCGCCCGGGACAGGGTGCAAAGTCACCCCTCCACTTT

j_call: TRBJ2-7
clone_size: once
d_call: TRBD1
v_call: TRBV7-8
cdr3_length: 14
cdr3_aa: CASSSQGATYEQYF
cdr3_nt: TGTGCCAGCAGCTCGCAGGGGGCGACCTACGAGCAGTACTTC

j_call: TRBJ2-7
clone_size: NA
d_call: NA
v_call: TRBV15
cdr3_length: 16
cdr3_aa: CATSRDRRQGRYEQYF
cdr3_nt: TGTGCCACCAGCAGAGATCGAAGGCAGGGAAGGTACGAGCAGTACTTC

j_call: TRBJ2-1
clone_size: NA
d_call: NA
v_call: TRBV19
cdr3_length: 14
cdr3_aa: CASIDRGAHNEQFF
cdr3_nt: TGTGCCAGTATAGATCGGGGGGCGCACAATGAGCAGTTCTTC

j_call: TRBJ2-1
clone_size: NA
d_call: NA
v_call: TRBV19
cdr3_length: 13
cdr3_aa: CASRGGLSDEQFF
cdr3_nt: TGTGCCAGTAGGGGAGGCCTCAGCGATGAGCAGTTCTTC

j_call: TRBJ2-3
clone_size: NA
d_call: TRBD2
v_call: TRBV5-4
cdr3_length: 18
cdr3_aa: CASSLGGAGLASTDTQYF
cdr3_nt: TGTGCCAGCAGCTTGGGGGGGGCGGGACTAGCAAGCACAGATACGCAGTATTTT

j_call: TRBJ2-2
clone_size: NA
d_call: TRBD1
v_call: TRBV5-1
cdr3_length: 14
cdr3_aa: CASSTPGGGGELFF
cdr3_nt: TGCGCCAGCAGCACGCCAGGGGGCGGCGGGGAGCTGTTTTTT

j_call: TRBJ2-5
clone_size: NA
d_call: NA
v_call: TRBV11-2
cdr3_length: 14
cdr3_aa: CASSSRTDQETQYF
cdr3_nt: TGTGCCAGCAGCTCGAGGACAGATCAAGAGACCCAGTACTTC

j_call: TRBJ2-1
clone_size: NA
d_call: TRBD1
v_call: TRBV30
cdr3_length: 15
cdr3_aa: CAWAGQGRVGNEQFF
cdr3_nt: TGTGCCTGGGCGGGACAGGGTCGGGTAGGCAATGAGCAGTTCTTC

j_call: TRBJ2-7
clone_size: NA
d_call: NA
v_call: TRBV29-1
cdr3_length: 13
cdr3_aa: CSVEEGSRNEQYF
cdr3_nt: TGCAGCGTTGAAGAGGGGAGTCGTAACGAGCAGTACTTC

j_call: TRBJ2-3
clone_size: once
d_call: TRBD2
v_call: TRBV3-1/TRBV3-2
cdr3_length: 18
cdr3_aa: CASSQDRVGLAGSDTQYF
cdr3_nt: TGTGCCAGCAGCCAAGACCGCGTCGGACTAGCGGGTTCAGATACGCAGTATTTT

j_call: TRBJ2-5
clone_size: few
d_call: TRBD2
v_call: TRBV7-2
cdr3_length: 16
cdr3_aa: CASSLVSSGPQQTQYF
cdr3_nt: TGTGCCAGCAGCTTAGTCTCTAGCGGGCCGCAGCAGACCCAGTACTTC

j_call: TRBJ2-5
clone_size: NA
d_call: TRBD2
v_call: TRBV6-4
cdr3_length: 17
cdr3_aa: CASSETGLAGGRETQYF
cdr3_nt: TGTGCCAGCTCTGAAACCGGACTAGCGGGAGGGAGAGAGACCCAGTACTTC

j_call: TRBJ1-2
clone_size: NA
d_call: TRBD1
v_call: TRBV5-1
cdr3_length: 16
cdr3_aa: CASSPREGQGARGYTF
cdr3_nt: TGCGCCAGCAGCCCCCGTGAGGGACAGGGGGCGCGGGGCTACACCTTC

j_call: TRBJ1-6
clone_size: NA
d_call: NA
v_call: TRBV7-9
cdr3_length: 16
cdr3_aa: CASSAPSGTRNSPLHF
cdr3_nt: TGTGCCAGCAGCGCACCCAGTGGCACGAGGAATTCACCCCTCCACTTT

j_call: TRBJ2-7
clone_size: few
d_call: NA
v_call: TRBV19
cdr3_length: 15
cdr3_aa: CASSRGTGSSYEQYF
cdr3_nt: TGTGCCAGTAGTAGGGGCACAGGGAGCTCCTACGAGCAGTACTTC

j_call: TRBJ2-1
clone_size: NA
d_call: NA
v_call: TRBV28
cdr3_length: 13
cdr3_aa: CASMLANLNEQFF
cdr3_nt: TGTGCCAGCATGCTAGCGAACCTCAATGAGCAGTTCTTC

j_call: TRBJ2-7
clone_size: NA
d_call: TRBD1
v_call: TRBV7-9
cdr3_length: 16
cdr3_aa: CASSSTDRGSSYEQYF
cdr3_nt: TGTGCCAGCAGCTCAACCGACAGGGGGAGCTCCTACGAGCAGTACTTC

j_call: TRBJ2-7
clone_size: NA
d_call: NA
v_call: TRBV7-9
cdr3_length: 15
cdr3_aa: CASSPTNGRGDEQYF
cdr3_nt: TGTGCCAGCAGCCCGACTAACGGGAGAGGGGACGAGCAGTACTTC

j_call: TRBJ1-1
clone_size: once
d_call: TRBD1
v_call: TRBV7-6
cdr3_length: 12
cdr3_aa: CASSSTGTEAFF
cdr3_nt: TGTGCCAGCAGCTCGACAGGGACTGAAGCTTTCTTT

j_call: TRBJ2-1
clone_size: NA
d_call: TRBD2
v_call: TRBV11-3
cdr3_length: 17
cdr3_aa: CASSLGGLAGKYNEQFF
cdr3_nt: TGTGCCAGCAGCTTAGGGGGACTAGCCGGGAAGTACAATGAGCAGTTCTTC

j_call: TRBJ2-7
clone_size: NA
d_call: TRBD1
v_call: TRBV18
cdr3_length: 16
cdr3_aa: CASSPAGTGASYEQYF
cdr3_nt: TGTGCCAGCTCACCTGCCGGGACAGGGGCATCCTACGAGCAGTACTTC

j_call: TRBJ2-7
clone_size: NA
d_call: NA
v_call: TRBV7-9
cdr3_length: 15
cdr3_aa: CASSLTSTVAYEQYF
cdr3_nt: TGTGCCAGCAGCTTAACATCGACAGTGGCCTACGAGCAGTACTTC

j_call: TRBJ1-2
clone_size: NA
d_call: NA
v_call: TRBV2
cdr3_length: 15
cdr3_aa: CASSEAAEQGYGYTF
cdr3_nt: TGTGCCAGCAGTGAAGCCGCTGAACAGGGTTATGGCTACACCTTC

j_call: TRBJ2-7
clone_size: NA
d_call: NA
v_call: TRBV21-1
cdr3_length: 15
cdr3_aa: CASSKAAINSYEQYF
cdr3_nt: TGTGCCAGCAGCAAAGCAGCTATAAACTCTTACGAGCAGTACTTC

j_call: TRBJ2-1
clone_size: NA
d_call: TRBD2
v_call: TRBV28
cdr3_length: 14
cdr3_aa: CASSLVLAGVEQFF
cdr3_nt: TGTGCCAGCAGTTTAGTACTAGCGGGAGTCGAGCAGTTCTTC

j_call: TRBJ2-1
clone_size: NA
d_call: TRBD1
v_call: TRBV9
cdr3_length: 15
cdr3_aa: CASSVGGQAYNEQFF
cdr3_nt: TGTGCCAGCAGCGTAGGAGGACAGGCGTACAATGAGCAGTTCTTC

j_call: TRBJ1-5
clone_size: NA
d_call: NA
v_call: TRBV7-2
cdr3_length: 15
cdr3_aa: CASSLASAGNQPQHF
cdr3_nt: TGTGCCAGCAGCTTAGCAAGTGCAGGGAACCAGCCCCAGCATTTT

j_call: TRBJ2-3
clone_size: NA
d_call: NA
v_call: TRBV19
cdr3_length: 14
cdr3_aa: CASGVRRETDTQYF
cdr3_nt: TGTGCCAGTGGGGTAAGGCGGGAAACAGATACGCAGTATTTT

j_call: TRBJ2-3
clone_size: NA
d_call: NA
v_call: TRBV25-1
cdr3_length: 15
cdr3_aa: CASSESGFPTDTQYF
cdr3_nt: TGTGCCAGCAGTGAATCCGGGTTTCCCACAGATACGCAGTATTTT

j_call: TRBJ2-1
clone_size: NA
d_call: NA
v_call: TRBV18
cdr3_length: 17
cdr3_aa: CASSPPRPGVFYNEQFF
cdr3_nt: TGTGCCAGCTCACCACCACGTCCCGGGGTGTTTTACAATGAGCAGTTCTTC

j_call: TRBJ1-5
clone_size: NA
d_call: TRBD1
v_call: TRBV15
cdr3_length: 16
cdr3_aa: CATSTGTVNSNQPQHF
cdr3_nt: TGTGCCACCAGCACCGGGACAGTCAATAGCAATCAGCCCCAGCATTTT

j_call: TRBJ1-6
clone_size: NA
d_call: TRBD1
v_call: TRBV30
cdr3_length: 13
cdr3_aa: CAWMQDRPSPLHF
cdr3_nt: TGTGCCTGGATGCAGGACAGGCCCTCACCCCTCCACTTT

j_call: TRBJ2-7
clone_size: NA
d_call: TRBD2
v_call: TRBV5-6
cdr3_length: 15
cdr3_aa: CASSSMTSGAYEQYF
cdr3_nt: TGTGCCAGCAGCTCGATGACTAGCGGGGCCTACGAGCAGTACTTC

j_call: TRBJ2-1
clone_size: NA
d_call: TRBD2
v_call: TRBV5-1
cdr3_length: 14
cdr3_aa: CASSSGSMGNEQFF
cdr3_nt: TGCGCCAGCAGTAGCGGGAGCATGGGGAATGAGCAGTTCTTC

j_call: TRBJ2-2
clone_size: few
d_call: NA
v_call: TRBV7-9
cdr3_length: 11
cdr3_aa: CASRDAGELFF
cdr3_nt: TGTGCGTCGCGGGACGCCGGGGAGCTGTTTTTT

j_call: TRBJ1-6
clone_size: NA
d_call: NA
v_call: TRBV6-5
cdr3_length: 14
cdr3_aa: CASSLRGLSSPLHF
cdr3_nt: TGTGCCAGCAGCCTTCGGGGACTCTCGTCACCCCTCCACTTT

j_call: TRBJ2-7
clone_size: NA
d_call: TRBD1
v_call: TRBV6-2/TRBV6-3
cdr3_length: 15
cdr3_aa: CASSLETGGSYEQYF
cdr3_nt: TGTGCCAGCAGTTTGGAAACAGGGGGTAGCTACGAGCAGTACTTC

j_call: TRBJ1-4
clone_size: NA
d_call: NA
v_call: TRBV19
cdr3_length: 15
cdr3_aa: CASSISGRIREKLFF
cdr3_nt: TGTGCCAGTAGTATTTCAGGGAGGATTCGAGAAAAACTGTTTTTT

j_call: TRBJ2-1
clone_size: NA
d_call: TRBD1
v_call: TRBV3-1/TRBV3-2
cdr3_length: 12
cdr3_aa: CASTRTGVEQFF
cdr3_nt: TGTGCCAGCACCAGGACAGGAGTTGAGCAGTTCTTC

j_call: TRBJ1-4
clone_size: NA
d_call: TRBD1
v_call: TRBV2
cdr3_length: 17
cdr3_aa: CASSEGTGFYANEKLFF
cdr3_nt: TGTGCCAGCAGTGAAGGGACAGGGTTTTATGCTAATGAAAAACTGTTTTTT

j_call: TRBJ2-2
clone_size: NA
d_call: NA
v_call: TRBV19
cdr3_length: 15
cdr3_aa: CASSNYISYTGELFF
cdr3_nt: TGTGCCAGTAGTAATTATATCTCGTACACCGGGGAGCTGTTTTTT

j_call: TRBJ1-2
clone_size: NA
d_call: TRBD1
v_call: TRBV28
cdr3_length: 13
cdr3_aa: CASSPQGNYGYTF
cdr3_nt: TGTGCCAGCAGTCCACAGGGGAACTATGGCTACACCTTC

j_call: TRBJ2-1
clone_size: NA
d_call: NA
v_call: TRBV18
cdr3_length: 16
cdr3_aa: CASANSGTLINNEQFF
cdr3_nt: TGTGCCAGCGCAAATAGCGGTACCTTAATAAACAATGAGCAGTTCTTC

j_call: TRBJ2-1
clone_size: NA
d_call: NA
v_call: TRBV7-6
cdr3_length: 13
cdr3_aa: CASSLNGDNEQFF
cdr3_nt: TGTGCCAGCAGCTTAAACGGTGACAATGAGCAGTTCTTC

j_call: TRBJ1-4
clone_size: few
d_call: NA
v_call: TRBV19
cdr3_length: 14
cdr3_aa: CASSPTATNEKLFF
cdr3_nt: TGTGCCAGTAGCCCGACAGCAACTAATGAAAAACTGTTTTTT

j_call: TRBJ1-1
clone_size: NA
d_call: TRBD1
v_call: TRBV28
cdr3_length: 14
cdr3_aa: CASSPSDRVTEAFF
cdr3_nt: TGTGCCAGCAGTCCCTCGGACAGGGTCACTGAAGCTTTCTTT

j_call: TRBJ2-5
clone_size: NA
d_call: TRBD2
v_call: TRBV11-2
cdr3_length: 15
cdr3_aa: CASSRPAAGGETQYF
cdr3_nt: TGTGCCAGCAGCCGACCTGCCGCGGGAGGAGAGACCCAGTACTTC

j_call: TRBJ2-1
clone_size: NA
d_call: NA
v_call: TRBV11-3
cdr3_length: 12
cdr3_aa: CASSSEGLEQFF
cdr3_nt: TGTGCCAGCAGCTCGGAGGGCCTTGAGCAGTTCTTC

j_call: TRBJ2-5
clone_size: NA
d_call: NA
v_call: TRBV4-3
cdr3_length: 16
cdr3_aa: CASSQDRQGLGETQYF
cdr3_nt: TGCGCCAGCAGCCAAGATCGGCAGGGGCTGGGAGAGACCCAGTACTTC

j_call: TRBJ1-1
clone_size: NA
d_call: TRBD1
v_call: TRBV19
cdr3_length: 14
cdr3_aa: CASSRDRLSTEAFF
cdr3_nt: TGTGCCAGCTCCCGGGACAGGCTTAGCACTGAAGCTTTCTTT